Listed here are 6 T cell receptor beta chains from one sample, sequenced in a study of blood T cell repertoires in COVID-19. The method was immunoSEQ multiplex PCR; TCRdb's version includes in-frame clones alone and lacks a portion of them. The sample includes under 500,000 clones, 70% to 90% of them seen just once. The sequenced sample consisted of PBMCs or T cells enriched from blood (not recorded which). These receptors came from a woman aged 18 to 35 with acute COVID-19.

This clone came up a few times. The chain employs TRBV28 and TRBJ1-2; D ambiguous. The CDR3 has 18 residues. Germline V gene lookup returns CDR1 MDHEN and CDR2 SYDVKM. V was cut by 6 bases and J by 7 bases, with 30 bases left in between. CDR3 sequence: CASSPLIGRGGLGRGYTF. CDR3 coding DNA: TGTGCCAGCAGCCCCTTAATCGGTAGAGGAGGGTTGGGTCGTGGCTACACCTTC.

The genes are TRBV19 and TRBJ1-2, with 7 bases fitting TRBD1. Germline V gene sequence: CDR1 LNHDA, CDR2 SQIVND (reference sequence). With V trimmed by 3 bases and J by 7 bases, 5 bases remained unmatched. The CDR3 length is 13 residues. The CDR3 protein is CASSIDRVGGYTF. Here the CDR3 DNA reads TGTGCCAGTAGTATCGACAGGGTGGGTGGCTACACCTTC.

The chain couples TRBV10-3 to TRBJ1-6, with D perhaps TRBD1 (5 bases). The germline gives CDR1 ENHRY, CDR2 SYGVKD. V lost 11 bases to trimming and J lost 9 bases, with 17 bases between them. CDR3 length equals 13 residues. CDR3 sequence (DNA): TGTGCCCCCGTCGACCCAGGGTTTTCACCCCTCCACTTT. Encoded protein: CAPVDPGFSPLHF.

The chain links TRBV6-5 to TRBJ2-7, with 11 bases identical to TRBD1. The CDR3 has 13 amino acids. CDR1 is MNHEY, CDR2 SVGAGI, per germline. The trim removed 9 bases at V and 6 bases at J, leaving 7 bases unmatched. The CDR3 loop is CASWTGGSGEQYF. The CDR3 nucleotides are TGTGCCAGTTGGACAGGGGGCTCGGGCGAGCAGTACTTC.

This clone was seen more than once but under ten times. In nucleotides, the CDR3 is TGTGCCAGCAGCCAAGGACACTCTGGAAACACCATATATTTT. Translation gives CASSQGHSGNTIYF. This chain connects TRBV14 to TRBJ1-3; the D is unclear. The V and J ends lost 1 base and 0 bases respectively, with 4 bases between them. This CDR3 is built from 14 residues. CDR1 SGHDN and CDR2 FVKESK come from the germline V gene. The variable domain in full, completed from reference TRBV14 and TRBJ1-3, reads EAGVTQFPSHSVIEKGQTVTLRCDPISGHDNLYWYRRVMGKEIKFLLHFVKESKQDESGMPNNRFLAERTGGTYSTLKVQPAELEDSGVYFCASSQGHSGNTIYFGEGSWLTVV.

V usage is TRBV5-1 and J usage is TRBJ2-1; possibly TRBD1 for D (6 bases). V was pared by 1 base and J by 6 bases, with 17 bases between. The V gene's germline CDR1 is SGHRS and CDR2 YFSETQ. This CDR3 region has 16 residues. The CDR3 protein is CASSLSQGRNFNEQFF. Here the CDR3 DNA reads TGCGCCAGCAGCTTGTCCCAGGGGAGAAACTTCAATGAGCAGTTCTTC.